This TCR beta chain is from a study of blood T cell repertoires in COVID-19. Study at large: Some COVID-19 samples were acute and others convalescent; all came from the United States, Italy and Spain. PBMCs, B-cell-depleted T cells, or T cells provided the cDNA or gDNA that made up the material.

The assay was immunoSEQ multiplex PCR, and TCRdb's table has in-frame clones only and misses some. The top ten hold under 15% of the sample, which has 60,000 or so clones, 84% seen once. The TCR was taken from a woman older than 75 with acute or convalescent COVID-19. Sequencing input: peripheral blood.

The CDR3 loop is CASSLGQYTEAFF. The CDR3 DNA follows: TGTGCCAGCAGTTTGGGACAGTACACTGAAGCTTTCTTT. The rearrangement links TRBV12-3 or TRBV12-4 to TRBJ1-1; 7 nucleotides line up with TRBD1. The CDR3 covers 13 residues. Trimming removed 3 bases from V and 3 bases from J; junction bases left unmatched: 1.